The 22 T cell receptor beta chains below were found in one sample sequenced in a study of blood T cell repertoires in COVID-19 (dated by TCRdb to 2020 to 2022). Library method: the immunoSEQ multiplex PCR assay. Here the immuneACCESS table is served through TCRdb, limited to in-frame sequences with V and J called. Missing clones are a known gap in these copies; in checked studies unresolved V genes cover under half, and the rest lacks a known reason. In all, the sample holds 130,000 or so clones, and roughly 84% of those were seen once. Around 4.2% of the sample rests with the top ten. Material: PBMCs or T cells enriched from blood (not recorded which). These receptors were taken from a woman aged 25 to 45 who had recovered from COVID-19.

The chain carries TRBV7-8 and TRBJ1-4, with a tentative D call TRBD1 (5 bases). Germline-derived CDR1 and CDR2 are SGHVS and FQNEAQ. V was trimmed by 5 bases and J by 0 bases, leaving 10 bases between them. The length of the CDR3 is 15 residues. CDR3 in amino acids: CASSGRQSTNEKLFF. The CDR3 DNA follows: TGTGCCAGCAGCGGTAGACAGTCAACTAATGAAAAACTGTTTTTT.

V usage is TRBV29-1 and J usage is TRBJ1-2; D gene unclear. Germline CDR1 and CDR2: SQVTM and ANQGSEA. The germline V and J ends were trimmed by 1 base and 2 bases, with 5 bases remaining between them. The CDR3 totals 12 residues. This CDR3 reads CSVEAVNYGYTF. The CDR3 DNA is TGCAGCGTTGAAGCGGTCAACTATGGCTACACCTTC.

The chain employs TRBV5-1 and TRBJ2-5, with 10 bases identical to TRBD2. This CDR3 has 16 residues. The V gene's germline CDR1 is SGHRS and CDR2 YFSETQ. V gave up 3 bases and J gave up 5 bases; unmatched junction bases: 10. The CDR3 nucleotides are TGCGCCAGCAGCTATTACAAGCGGGAGGGCCGTGAGACCCAGTACTTC. Translating gives CASSYYKREGRETQYF.

This clone was seen only once. One end of the junction fails to match germline, which may point to a read error. The chain is built from TRBV19 and TRBJ2-6; no clear D. Germline V gene sequence: CDR1 LNHDA, CDR2 SQIVND (reference sequence). The CDR3 sequence is 14 residues long. CDR3 loop: CASSIGAGANVLTF. In DNA, the CDR3 is TGTGCCAGTAGCATAGGAGCTGGGGCCAACGTCCTGACTTTC.

In regard to this clone: One junction end disagrees with the germline gene, perhaps due to a read error. This chain links TRBV5-1 with TRBJ1-6, with TRBD1 as a possible D gene (5 bases). Germline V gene data show CDR1 as SGHRS and CDR2 as YFSETQ. CDR3 length: 15 amino acids. CDR3 sequence (DNA): TGCGCCAGCAGATTGGGGCAGGAATTTAATTCACCCCTCCACTTT. This sequence encodes CASRLGQEFNSPLHF.

V is TRBV27 and J is TRBJ1-1; D possibly corresponds to TRBD1 (5 bases). Germline V gives CDR1 MNHEY, CDR2 SMNVEV (reference sequence). This CDR3 comprises 14 residues. Trimming cost V 5 bases and J 3 bases, with 13 bases left between them. The CDR3 loop is CASSDSGPHTEAFF. The CDR3 DNA reads TGTGCCAGCAGTGACTCAGGGCCGCACACTGAAGCTTTCTTT.

This clone was seen a few times. The chain employs TRBV19 and TRBJ2-1; D is ambiguous. The CDR3 extends over 17 amino acids. V was clipped by 2 bases and J by 0 bases, with 14 bases between them. Looked up from germline, CDR1 is LNHDA and CDR2 is SQIVND (reference sequence). The CDR3 bases are TGTGCCAGTAGTATAATCATCGTACAGAGCTCCTACAATGAGCAGTTCTTC. Residues: CASSIIIVQSSYNEQFF. Full variable domain (rest looked up from reference TRBV19 and TRBJ2-1): DGGITQSPKYLFRKEGQNVTLSCEQNLNHDAMYWYRQDPGQGLRLIYYSQIVNDFQKGDIAEGYSVSREKKESFPLTVTSAQKNPTAFYLCASSIIIVQSSYNEQFFGPGTRLTVL.

This clone was seen a handful of times. The chain joins TRBV10-3 to TRBJ2-1; D ambiguous. Germline V gene lookup returns CDR1 ENHRY and CDR2 SYGVKD. This CDR3 contains 14 residues. V was trimmed by 6 bases and J by 0 bases, leaving 9 bases between them. The CDR3 loop reads CAIRPLSSYNEQFF. CDR3 nucleotides: TGTGCCATCAGACCCTTGAGCTCCTACAATGAGCAGTTCTTC.

This chain connects TRBV15 to TRBJ2-2; a weak D match, TRBD2 (5 bases). CDR3 length: 14 residues. V was cut by 3 bases and J by 6 bases, with 11 bases left in between. Germline V gives CDR1 LNHNV, CDR2 YYDKDF (reference sequence). The CDR3: CATSSARGSGELFF. DNA of the CDR3: TGTGCCACCAGCAGTGCCCGGGGATCCGGGGAGCTGTTTTTT.

This chain uses TRBV4-2 with TRBJ2-7; tentatively, D is TRBD1 (5 bases). Trimming removed 4 bases from V and 4 bases from J, with 8 bases in between. The V gene's germline CDR1 is LGHNA and CDR2 YNFKEQ. The CDR3 totals 12 residues. The CDR3 here is CASSPGPYEQYF. CDR3 in DNA: TGTGCCAGCAGCCCAGGGCCGTACGAGCAGTACTTC.

The chain links TRBV3-1 (or the pseudogene TRBV3-2) to TRBJ1-1; TRBD1 might be the D (5 bases). Trimming pared 5 bases from V and 1 base from J, leaving 14 bases between. The CDR3 totals 15 residues. Germline V gene lookup returns CDR1 LGHDT and CDR2 YNNKEL (reference sequence). CDR3 DNA sequence: TGTGCCAGCAGCAAGGACGGCAGGGCGAACACTGAAGCTTTCTTT. Translated: CASSKDGRANTEAFF.

The rearrangement uses TRBV6-2 or TRBV6-3 and TRBJ2-2; the D is unclear. Germline V gene sequence: CDR1 MNHEY, CDR2 SVGEGT. V lost 5 bases, J lost 6 bases, and 10 bases lay in between. CDR3 length: 13 residues. The CDR3 region has the DNA TGTGCCAGCAGTATTACACACGCCGGGGAGCTGTTTTTT. It specifies CASSITHAGELFF.

V is TRBV30 and J is TRBJ1-6; TRBD1 might be the D (6 bases). CDR1 and CDR2 from the germline V gene are GTSNPN and SVGIG (reference sequence). The ends were cut back, 0 bases at V and 10 bases at J, with 16 bases in the middle. CDR3 length equals 15 residues. CDR3 sequence reads: CAWSVLWGGHSPLHF. As DNA, the CDR3 is TGTGCCTGGAGTGTACTCTGGGGGGGACACTCACCCCTCCACTTT.

The DNA for the CDR3 is TGTGCCAGCAACAAACGGACAGGGGGCATCTACGAGCAGTACTTC. Its protein is CASNKRTGGIYEQYF. V usage is TRBV7-2 and J usage is TRBJ2-7; TRBD1 matches at 11 bases. This CDR3 is built from 15 residues. The germline V gene has CDR1 SGHTA and CDR2 FQGNSA. V was pared by 7 bases and J by 3 bases, with 8 bases of the junction left unmatched.

This rearrangement joins TRBV29-1 to TRBJ2-1; TRBD2 is a possible D gene (5 bases). The CDR3 sequence is 13 residues long. Looked up from germline, CDR1 is SQVTM and CDR2 is ANQGSEA. V was pared by 4 bases and J by 12 bases, with 19 bases between. The CDR3, as DNA: TGCAGCGTTGGGTGGAGGCACAACGGGCTGCAGTTCTTC. Protein product: CSVGWRHNGLQFF.

The chain uses TRBV27 and TRBJ2-5; 9 nucleotides match TRBD1. This CDR3 spans 16 amino acids. CDR1 MNHEY and CDR2 SMNVEV come from the germline V gene (reference sequence). J gave up 5 bases and V 4 bases, and 11 bases lay outside the gene matches. The CDR3 nucleotides are TGTGCCAGCAGTTCTCGGACAGGGGACGTTAAGGAGACCCAGTACTTC. Translating gives CASSSRTGDVKETQYF.

V is TRBV30 and J is TRBJ2-5; no clear D. Per the germline V gene, CDR1 is GTSNPN and CDR2 is SVGIG (reference sequence). The V end was cut by 1 base, the J end by 1 base, with 7 bases between. This CDR3 contains 13 residues. The CDR3, as DNA: TGTGCCTGGAGTGACAATTTCCAAGAGACCCAGTACTTC. This encodes CAWSDNFQETQYF.

The genes are TRBV19 and TRBJ1-3, with D perhaps matching TRBD1 (5 bases). V lost 5 bases and J 0 bases, leaving 11 bases between the germline ends. The CDR3 has 15 residues. From germline, CDR1 is LNHDA and CDR2 SQIVND (reference sequence). The chain's CDR3 is CASSPWGNSGNTIYF. The CDR3, as DNA: TGTGCCAGTAGTCCTTGGGGCAACTCTGGAAACACCATATATTTT. Based on the CDR3 plus reference TRBV19 and TRBJ1-3, the full variable domain is DGGITQSPKYLFRKEGQNVTLSCEQNLNHDAMYWYRQDPGQGLRLIYYSQIVNDFQKGDIAEGYSVSREKKESFPLTVTSAQKNPTAFYLCASSPWGNSGNTIYFGEGSWLTVV.

The chain has TRBV30 and TRBJ2-1; TRBD2 matches 13 bases. V dropped 2 bases and J dropped 4; count of bases not matched to a gene: 2. The germline CDR1 and CDR2 sequences are GTSNPN and SVGIG (reference sequence). The CDR3 runs 15 residues. The CDR3 DNA reads as TGTGCCTGGAGTCCGGGACTAGCGGGATACAATGAGCAGTTCTTC. Protein sequence: CAWSPGLAGYNEQFF. Looking up the rest from reference TRBV30 and TRBJ2-1 gives the full variable domain: SQTIHQWPATLVQPVGSPLSLECTVEGTSNPNLYWYRQAAGRGLQLLFYSVGIGQISSEVPQNLSASRPQDRQFILSSKKLLLSDSGFYLCAWSPGLAGYNEQFFGPGTRLTVL.

This clone was picked up a small number of times. The chain is built from TRBV2 and TRBJ2-7, with D maybe TRBD2 (5 bases). The V and J ends lost 2 bases and 3 bases respectively, with 11 bases between them. CDR1 and CDR2 (germline): SNHLY, FYNNEI. The CDR3 covers 14 residues. The CDR3 bases are TGTGCCAGCAGTGAACGCACTAGGTACTACGAGCAGTACTTC. It specifies CASSERTRYYEQYF.

V is TRBV23-1 and J is TRBJ2-7; 9 nucleotides match TRBD1. Being an ORF, TRBV23-1 has a function that is uncertain. V lost 6 bases, J lost 2 bases, and 11 bases stayed unmatched. The CDR3 has 16 amino acids. In DNA, the CDR3 is TGCGCCAGCAGGAACCTGGACAGGGGACTAACCTACGAGCAGTACTTC. This translates into CASRNLDRGLTYEQYF.

The chain recombines TRBV18 with TRBJ2-7; the match to TRBD2 covers 10 bases. Germline CDR1 KGHSH, CDR2 LQKENI. The junction had 13 bases not matched to a gene; V was cut back by 2 bases and J by 6 bases. This CDR3 region has 17 residues. The CDR3 reads CASSPIPPSAGGSEQYF. CDR3 DNA: TGTGCCAGCTCACCAATTCCCCCCTCAGCGGGAGGGAGCGAGCAGTACTTC.